This is a list of T cell receptor beta chains from one sample in a study of chemoradiotherapy in HPV16-positive cancers. Sequenced by immunoSEQ multiplex PCR; TCRdb stores in-frame clones only, minus some. The sample has about 8,600 clones; around nine tenths are singletons. The sequenced sample was blood, obtained from a patient who underwent chemoradiotherapy. These receptors all stem from a human donor with HPV-associated anogenital cancer. Each CDR3 is given with its conserved first and last residue. D genes are given only for firm matches. The size field is filled for only some rows; it gives once, few, many or a size class.

>NA|NA|TRBV7-9|TRBJ1-2
CASSLGAGHGYGYTF
TGTGCCAGCAGCTTAGGGGCAGGGCATGGCTATGGCTACACCTTC
>few|NA|TRBV7-9|TRBJ1-4
CALRGKLFF
TGTGCCCTCCGGGGTAAACTGTTTTTT
>NA|NA|TRBV27|TRBJ1-2
CASRPQGEYGYTF
TGTGCCAGCAGGCCACAGGGAGAATATGGCTACACCTTC
>NA|TRBD1|TRBV28|TRBJ1-4
CASSFFGTGDEKLFF
TGTGCCAGCAGTTTTTTTGGGACAGGTGATGAAAAACTGTTTTTT
>NA|TRBD1|TRBV2|TRBJ1-6
CASSWTGQNSPLHF
TGTGCCAGCAGTTGGACAGGGCAGAACTCACCCCTCCACTTT
>NA|NA|TRBV13|TRBJ2-2
CASSLPGATGELFF
TGTGCCAGCAGCCTCCCGGGGGCCACCGGGGAGCTGTTTTTT
>NA|NA|TRBV5-5|TRBJ1-2
CASSLALQDYGYTF
TGTGCCAGCAGCTTGGCCCTACAGGACTATGGCTACACCTTC
>NA|NA|TRBV18|TRBJ1-5
CASMGAFGNQPQHF
TGTGCCAGCATGGGGGCTTTTGGCAATCAGCCCCAGCATTTT
>NA|TRBD2|TRBV9|TRBJ2-3
CASSVLAGRTDTQYF
TGTGCCAGCAGCGTTCTAGCGGGCCGCACAGATACGCAGTATTTT
>NA|NA|TRBV27|TRBJ2-3
CASSTAGERADTQYF
TGTGCCAGCAGTACCGCAGGGGAGAGAGCAGATACGCAGTATTTT